This T cell receptor beta chain was recovered during a study of T cell changes during pregnancy in multiple sclerosis. Only in-frame clones appear in the TCRdb table, and some are missing; sequencing was by immunoSEQ multiplex PCR. The sample carries 83,000 or so clones, nearly 95% recorded once. Sequenced material: peripheral blood, taken after pregnancy. The clonotype comes from a female donor in good health, enrolled as a control in a pregnancy study.

CDR3 amino acids: CASSPGGGNTIYF. The CDR3 bases are TGTGCCAGCTCACCAGGGGGCGGAAACACCATATATTTT. The chain couples TRBV18 to TRBJ1-3; D is possibly TRBD1 (6 bases). CDR3 length: 13 amino acids. The germline CDR1 and CDR2 sequences are KGHSH and LQKENI. V was trimmed by 2 bases and J by 4 bases, leaving 6 bases between them.